Included here is one TCR beta chain sequence, with context. These data are taken from a study of blood T cell repertoires in COVID-19. Study-level information: There were acute and convalescent COVID-19 samples, and they came from the United States, Italy and Spain. PBMCs, B-cell-depleted T cells, or T cells were the source of the cDNA or gDNA that made up the material.

CDR1 SGHVS and CDR2 FNYEAQ come from the germline V gene. V shed 1 base and J 0 bases; nucleotides not matched to a gene: 5. There are 16 residues in the CDR3. As handled by the study authors: Amplification from reference gene primers served as the basis for estimated nucleated cell counts. Sequenced by immunoSEQ multiplex PCR; TCRdb stores in-frame clones only, minus some. V, J and clone size derive from that table, while D and trimming were established from the DNA sequence. The sample includes 40,000 to 50,000 clones, over 75% of them seen just once. Material for sequencing was peripheral blood. The chain uses TRBV7-6 and TRBJ2-7; 8 nucleotides line up with TRBD2. The source of this sequence is a human donor in a cohort sampled during active COVID-19. The donor label of this sample is uncertain. DNA for the CDR3: TGTGCCAGCAGCTTAGTGGCCAGCGGGAGCTCCTACGAGCAGTACTTC. This gives the protein CASSLVASGSSYEQYF.